The following is a T cell receptor beta chain sequence with its context. The data originate from a study of cytomegalovirus exposure and HLA in healthy donors. Data came from immunoSEQ multiplex PCR; TCRdb stores just in-frame clones and leaves some out. The sample has hundreds of thousands of clones, less than 85% seen once. The validation cohort, a group of 120 subjects, included the donors and was separate from the roughly 620-subject first cohort. Trimming at V came to 4 bases and at J to 4 bases, leaving 8 bases not matched to a gene. The CDR3 loop spans 15 amino acids. Germline-derived CDR1 and CDR2 are KGHSH and LQKENI.

Sequencing was carried out using PBMCs. The V and J genes are TRBV18 and TRBJ2-7; TRBD1 aligns across 9 bases. The TCR was taken from a woman aged 18-29 years in good health and CMV-seronegative. CDR3 amino acids: CASSRGGQGLYEQYF. The CDR3 DNA is TGTGCCAGCTCACGCGGGGGACAGGGACTTTACGAGCAGTACTTC. The whole variable domain, filled in from reference TRBV18 and TRBJ2-7, reads NAGVMQNPRHLVRRRGQEARLRCSPMKGHSHVYWYRQLPEEGLKFMVYLQKENIIDESGMPKERFSAEFPKEGPSILRIQQVVRGDSAAYFCASSRGGQGLYEQYFGPGTRLTVT.